Following are 12 T cell receptor beta chains from one sample sequenced in a study of T cell responses to AZD1222 COVID-19 vaccine. Only in-frame clones appear in the TCRdb table, and some are missing; sequencing was by immunoSEQ multiplex PCR. The sample consists of 80,000 to 100,000 clones, 75% to 90% of them appearing once. This sample comprised peripheral blood, obtained 28 days after the second AZD1222 dose. The receptors here all came from an adult who received the AZD1222 COVID-19 vaccine.

This CDR3 is CSASPPGLHYEQYF. CDR3 sequence (DNA): TGCAGTGCTAGTCCCCCGGGACTCCACTACGAGCAGTACTTC. The chain recombines TRBV20-1 with TRBJ2-7, with a weak D call TRBD2 (6 bases). CDR1 DFQATT and CDR2 SNEGSKA come from the germline V gene (reference sequence). The V and J ends lost 3 bases and 3 bases respectively, with 15 bases between them. This CDR3 spans 14 amino acids.

The chain combines TRBV3-1 (or the pseudogene TRBV3-2) with TRBJ2-7, with D tentatively TRBD2 (5 bases). CDR1 is LGHDT, CDR2 YNNKEL, per germline (reference sequence). There are 13 residues in the CDR3. Trimming left V 5 bases short and J 1 base short, with 9 bases between. Here the CDR3 reads CASSYGISYEQYF. CDR3 nucleotides: TGTGCCAGCAGCTACGGGATATCCTACGAGCAGTACTTC.

The chain links TRBV15 to TRBJ2-1; tentatively, D is TRBD1 (5 bases). The CDR3 is made up of 16 amino acids. The ends were cut back, 0 bases at V and 4 bases at J, with 13 bases in the middle. CDR1 is LNHNV, CDR2 YYDKDF, per germline (reference sequence). In DNA, the CDR3 is TGTGCCACCAGCAGAGATGCCCAGGGCTCTTACAATGAGCAGTTCTTC. This codes for CATSRDAQGSYNEQFF. The whole variable domain, filled in from reference TRBV15 and TRBJ2-1, reads DAMVIQNPRYQVTQFGKPVTLSCSQTLNHNVMYWYQQKSSQAPKLLFHYYDKDFNNEADTPDNFQSRRPNTSFCFLDIRSPGLGDTAMYLCATSRDAQGSYNEQFFGPGTRLTVL.

The CDR3 DNA sequence: TGTGCCACCAGCAGAGTGGGTGGGGGCGGAGACTACGAGCAGTACTTC. The encoded protein is CATSRVGGGGDYEQYF. J is TRBJ2-7 and V is TRBV15; D might be TRBD1 (6 bases). The CDR3 runs 16 residues. The V end was cut by 1 base, the J end by 3 bases, with 16 bases between. Germline V CDR1 and CDR2: LNHNV, YYDKDF (reference sequence).

The chain carries TRBV11-1 and TRBJ1-1; maybe TRBD1 (6 bases). This CDR3 has 14 residues. The V and J ends lost 5 bases and 0 bases respectively, with 10 bases between them. CDR1 and CDR2 from the germline V gene are SGHAT and FQDESV (reference sequence). The CDR3 loop reads CASSQGHLNTEAFF. In DNA, the CDR3 is TGTGCCAGCAGCCAGGGACACTTGAACACTGAAGCTTTCTTT.

The CDR3 sequence: CAWSQVSYNEQFF. The CDR3 DNA reads as TGTGCCTGGAGTCAGGTTTCCTACAATGAGCAGTTCTTC. This chain links TRBV30 with TRBJ2-1, with no clear D. Looked up from germline, CDR1 is GTSNPN and CDR2 is SVGIG (reference sequence). CDR3 length: 13 residues. Deletions cut 2 bases from V and 1 base from J, with 6 bases between.

This clone appeared once. The chain has TRBV11-3 and TRBJ2-7, with D perhaps TRBD2 (6 bases). This CDR3 comprises 15 residues. Germline values: CDR1 SGHNT, CDR2 YENEEA. V was pared by 0 bases and J by 5 bases, with 14 bases between. In nucleotides, the CDR3 is TGTGCCAGCAGCTTAGAGGGAGGAGGTTTTGACGAGCAGTACTTC. Residues: CASSLEGGGFDEQYF.

The rearrangement joins TRBV16 to TRBJ1-6, with TRBD1 matching 7 bases. In germline, CDR1 is KGHSY, CDR2 FQNENV. The CDR3 consists of 17 residues. V was clipped by 1 base and J by 10 bases; unmatched bases: 13. The CDR3 is CASSQLGGTVIWSPLHF. The CDR3 region has the DNA TGTGCCAGCAGCCAATTAGGGGGGACAGTCATTTGGTCACCCCTCCACTTT. Full variable domain (outside the CDR3, taken from reference TRBV16 and TRBJ1-6): GEEVAQTPKHLVRGEGQKAKLYCAPIKGHSYVFWYQQVLKNEFKFLISFQNENVFDETGMPKERFSAKCLPNSPCSLEIQATKLEDSAVYFCASSQLGGTVIWSPLHFGNGTRLTVT.

V and J are TRBV12-5 and TRBJ1-2; D remains unclear. Trimming took off 2 bases at V and 3 bases at J, with 19 bases between the two ends. The CDR3 covers 17 residues. Germline values: CDR1 LGHNT, CDR2 FRNRAP. The CDR3 loop reads CASGLSWQIGEDYGYTF. CDR3 coding DNA: TGTGCTAGTGGTTTGTCTTGGCAGATTGGGGAGGACTATGGCTACACCTTC.

V and J are TRBV3-1 (or the pseudogene TRBV3-2) and TRBJ1-1, with D hard to call. Between the trimmed V and J ends, which lost 5 bases and 1 base, there was a span of 11 bases. Per germline, CDR1 LGHDT and CDR2 YNNKEL (reference sequence). The CDR3 spans 14 residues. CDR3 in DNA: TGTGCCAGCAGCTACCGAAACGGGAACACTGAAGCTTTCTTT. Translation gives CASSYRNGNTEAFF.

V and J are TRBV6-5 and TRBJ1-5, with D possibly TRBD1 on 6 matching bases. CDR3 length: 14 amino acids. Germline V lookup: CDR1 MNHEY, CDR2 SVGAGI. V was trimmed by 5 bases and J by 4 bases, leaving 12 bases between them. CDR3 DNA: TGTGCCAGCAGTCCAGGGGACGTGAATCAGCCCCAGCATTTT. Translation: CASSPGDVNQPQHF.

V is TRBV5-1 and J is TRBJ2-7, with 8 bases aligning to TRBD1. The germline V gene has CDR1 SGHRS and CDR2 YFSETQ. The CDR3 is made up of 15 amino acids. After removal of 0 bases from V and 8 bases from J, the junction contained 10 bases not matched to a gene. The DNA for the CDR3 is TGCGCCAGCAGCTTGGGCGGGCAGGGGGCCCTCCAGCAGTACTTC. Its translation is CASSLGGQGALQQYF.